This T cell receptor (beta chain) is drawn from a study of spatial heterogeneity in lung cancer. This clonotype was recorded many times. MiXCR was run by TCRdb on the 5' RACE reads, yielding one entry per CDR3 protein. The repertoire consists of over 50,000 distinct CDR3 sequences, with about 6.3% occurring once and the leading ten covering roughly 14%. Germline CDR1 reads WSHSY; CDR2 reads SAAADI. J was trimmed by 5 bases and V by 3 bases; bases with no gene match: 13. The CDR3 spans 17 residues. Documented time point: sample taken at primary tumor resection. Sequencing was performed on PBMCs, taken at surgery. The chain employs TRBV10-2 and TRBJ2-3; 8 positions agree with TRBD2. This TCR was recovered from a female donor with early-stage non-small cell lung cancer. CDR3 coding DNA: TGCGCCAGCAGTGACCAGACCGGGAGCGGGAGTAAAGATACGCAGTATTTT. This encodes CASSDQTGSGSKDTQYF.